These T cell receptor beta chains were read from a single sample in a study of post-analysis software for immune sequencing data. TCRdb re-called the PCR reads through MiXCR, storing one row per CDR3 protein. The sample has around 400,000 distinct CDR3 sequences; less than 40% are singletons. The sequenced material came from blood. These TCRs come from a girl aged 2 to 10 with multiple sclerosis. Each CDR3 is given with its conserved first and last residue. D genes are given only for firm matches. Clone sizes are given selectively: once, few, many, or a class where the clone is expanded.

TRBD2	TRBJ2-5	few	TRBV4-1	CASSQRGLAGDQETQYF	TGCGCCAGCAGCCAAAGGGGACTAGCGGGCGATCAAGAGACCCAGTACTTC
NA	TRBJ1-5	NA	TRBV6-1	CARDTSNQPQHF	TGTGCCAGGGACACTAGCAATCAGCCCCAGCATTTT
TRBD2	TRBJ2-7	NA	TRBV12-3/TRBV12-4	CASSLGLAGGLSSYEQYF	TGTGCCAGCAGTTTGGGACTAGCGGGAGGGCTGAGCTCCTACGAGCAGTACTTC
NA	TRBJ2-3	NA	TRBV6-6	CASSYDPGLLPDTQYF	TGTGCCAGCAGTTACGACCCTGGACTCCTCCCGGATACGCAGTATTTT
TRBD1	TRBJ2-5	few	TRBV24-1	CATSETAGTGGETQYF	TGTGCCACCAGTGAAACCGCCGGGACAGGAGGAGAGACCCAGTACTTC
NA	TRBJ2-1	NA	TRBV11-2	CASSLPGAGGNEQFF	TGTGCCAGCAGCCTCCCAGGGGCAGGGGGGAATGAGCAGTTCTTC
TRBD1	TRBJ2-2	NA	TRBV7-6	CASSLPGQGKSGELFF	TGTGCCAGCAGCTTACCGGGACAGGGGAAATCCGGGGAGCTGTTTTTT
NA	TRBJ2-5	NA	TRBV7-7	CASSQDSSNQETQYF	TGTGCCAGCAGCCAGGACAGTTCGAACCAAGAGACCCAGTACTTC
TRBD2	TRBJ2-2	NA	TRBV18	CASSWTRGTGELFF	TGTGCCAGCTCATGGACTAGGGGCACCGGGGAGCTGTTTTTT
NA	TRBJ2-3	NA	TRBV29-1	CSVEAASADTQYF	TGCAGCGTTGAAGCCGCTAGTGCAGATACGCAGTATTTT
NA	TRBJ2-1	NA	TRBV27	CASSPNPGGARVHNEQFF	TGTGCCAGCAGTCCTAACCCCGGCGGGGCGCGGGTTCACAATGAGCAGTTCTTC
NA	TRBJ2-1	NA	TRBV20-1	CSATLSGPRNEQFF	TGCAGTGCTACGCTCTCAGGGCCCCGCAATGAGCAGTTCTTC
NA	TRBJ2-7	NA	TRBV6-2/TRBV6-3	CASTRADSYEQYF	TGTGCCAGCACTCGGGCAGACTCCTACGAGCAGTACTTC
NA	TRBJ2-1	NA	TRBV20-1	CSAREIRPAPYNEQFF	TGCAGTGCTAGAGAGATCAGACCAGCGCCCTACAATGAGCAGTTCTTC
TRBD1	TRBJ1-5	NA	TRBV7-9	CASSSTRPVPGQGSNQPQHF	TGTGCCAGCAGCTCAACGCGTCCCGTTCCGGGACAGGGGAGCAATCAGCCCCAGCATTTT
TRBD2	TRBJ2-3	NA	TRBV7-2	CASSPGGLAGGKRADTQYF	TGTGCCAGCAGCCCTGGCGGACTAGCGGGGGGCAAACGGGCAGATACGCAGTATTTT
TRBD2	TRBJ2-1	few	TRBV4-3	CASRQGTSGSSDEQFF	TGCGCCAGCAGGCAAGGGACTAGCGGGAGTAGCGATGAGCAGTTCTTC
NA	TRBJ2-1	NA	TRBV11-2	CASSLPHPIYNEQFF	TGTGCCAGCAGCTTACCCCACCCCATTTACAATGAGCAGTTCTTC